This T cell receptor (beta chain) was recovered during a study of shared clonotypes between healthy human individuals. Study in general: Donors were a couple of women and a few men aged 18 to 49.

CDR1 and CDR2 from the germline V gene are MNHEY and SVGAGI. The CDR3 runs to 15 residues. V was cut by 5 bases and J by 3 bases, with 17 bases left in between. Measured with immunoSEQ multiplex PCR; TCRdb has only the in-frame clones, and not every one. The sample has 2 million to 2.5 million clones; just over 90% are singletons. This clone appeared a single time. The receptor's source is a young man in good health. Some clones in this sample may be carry-over from other donors' samples. Sequencing was performed on naive CD4+ T cells from PBMCs. Documented subset: CD45RA+ positively selected. The V gene is TRBV6-5, the J gene TRBJ2-7; D possibly corresponds to TRBD2 (5 bases). CDR3 nucleotide sequence: TGTGCCAGCAGTACCCGGAACCTTGGAGGCTACGAGCAGTACTTC. Translating it yields CASSTRNLGGYEQYF.